The next 31 T cell receptor beta chains were all read from a single sample in a study of blood T cells in healthy people across ages. A second roughly 7 to 11 cycle PCR used barcoded and J-beta primers. TCRdb redid the calling of the 5' RACE reads with MiXCR, one entry per CDR3 protein. The sample yields 1.5 million to 1.8 million distinct CDR3 sequences, 42% seen once. The sequenced sample consisted of blood. All receptors come from a woman aged 18-29 years in good health.

The J gene is TRBJ1-1, the V gene TRBV10-1; D is unresolved. This CDR3 has 16 amino acids. Germline V lookup: CDR1 WNHNN, CDR2 SYGVQD (reference sequence). Trimming removed 6 bases at V and 3 bases at J, with 20 bases between. In DNA form, the CDR3 reads TGCGCCAGCAGCACAAAAGAAGCGGCCAAGTACACTGAAGCTTTCTTT. Protein: CASSTKEAAKYTEAFF.

This clonotype was observed a few times. The J gene is TRBJ1-1, the V gene TRBV6-4; 7 bases map to TRBD1. Germline CDR1 MRHNA, CDR2 SNTAGT. V was clipped by 2 bases and J by 5 bases; unmatched bases: 2. The CDR3 extends over 13 amino acids. For the CDR3, the DNA is TGTGCCAGCAGTGACCAACAGGGGACTGAAGCTTTCTTT. It yields the protein CASSDQQGTEAFF.

This clonotype came up many times. V gene TRBV4-1 combines with J gene TRBJ2-3; tentative D call: TRBD2 (5 bases). The CDR3 is made up of 16 amino acids. Trimming cost V 2 bases and J 3 bases, with 15 bases left between them. In germline, CDR1 is MGHRA, CDR2 YSYEKL. CDR3 sequence: CASSQIAQRVTDTQYF. Written as DNA, the CDR3 is TGCGCCAGCAGCCAAATAGCGCAGCGCGTTACAGATACGCAGTATTTT.

This chain uses TRBV20-1 with TRBJ2-1; D may be TRBD2 (5 bases). Per the germline V gene, CDR1 is DFQATT and CDR2 is SNEGSKA (reference sequence). The CDR3 totals 12 residues. The V end was cut by 6 bases, the J end by 8 bases, with 14 bases between. CDR3 nucleotides: TGCAGTGCAAGGTATCGGGATTATGAGCAGTTCTTC. Its protein is CSARYRDYEQFF.

Concerning this clonotype: At one boundary the junction diverges from the germline segment, which might be a read error. This sequence joins TRBV20-1 and TRBJ2-7, with 11 nucleotides matching TRBD2. The CDR3 runs to 16 residues. Per germline, CDR1 DFQATT and CDR2 SNEGSKA (reference sequence). The CDR3 here is CSASQLAGARPYERYF. The CDR3 DNA is TGCAGTGCTAGTCAACTAGCGGGAGCACGCCCCTACGAGCGGTACTTC.

The gene calls are TRBV30 and TRBJ2-1, with D perhaps matching TRBD1 (6 bases). Trimming pared 4 bases from V and 0 bases from J, leaving 16 bases between. This CDR3 region has 16 residues. CDR1 is GTSNPN, CDR2 SVGIG, per germline (reference sequence). The CDR3 sequence is CAWTPGHQSSYNEQFF. The CDR3 DNA sequence: TGTGCCTGGACTCCGGGACACCAGAGCTCCTACAATGAGCAGTTCTTC.

This clonotype was recorded a few times. The rearrangement links TRBV4-1 to TRBJ1-2; D call uncertain. This CDR3 has 13 amino acids. The V gene lost 0 bases and the J gene lost 4 bases, with 6 bases spanning the gap. CDR1 and CDR2 from the germline V gene are MGHRA and YSYEKL. This CDR3 reads CASSQERAYGYTF. The CDR3 nucleotides are TGCGCCAGCAGCCAAGAACGGGCCTATGGCTACACCTTC.

In this sample, this clonotype turned up a few times. This sequence joins TRBV20-1 and TRBJ2-3; the match to TRBD2 covers 10 bases. Germline lookup yields CDR1 DFQATT and CDR2 SNEGSKA (reference sequence). V was clipped by 6 bases and J by 4 bases; unmatched bases: 7. This CDR3 is 14 amino acids long. DNA of the CDR3: TGCAGTGCAAACAAGCGGGGGGGAGCAGATACGCAGTATTTT. Protein product: CSANKRGGADTQYF.

This clonotype appeared a few times. The rearrangement joins TRBV7-2 to TRBJ1-1, with D uncertain. CDR1 and CDR2 from the germline V gene are SGHTA and FQGNSA. The CDR3 has 13 amino acids. The V end was cut by 6 bases, the J end by 2 bases, with 10 bases between. The CDR3 DNA follows: TGTGCCAGCAGTATCTCGGCCAACACTGAAGCTTTCTTT. This codes for CASSISANTEAFF. Full variable domain (outside the CDR3, taken from reference TRBV7-2 and TRBJ1-1): GAGVSQSPSNKVTEKGKDVELRCDPISGHTALYWYRQSLGQGLEFLIYFQGNSAPDKSGLPSDRFSAERTGGSVSTLTIQRTQQEDSAVYLCASSISANTEAFFGQGTRLTVV.

The chain links TRBV5-1 to TRBJ2-7; 7 bases line up with TRBD2. The CDR3 sequence is 14 residues long. Germline V gene lookup returns CDR1 SGHRS and CDR2 YFSETQ. V was pared by 5 bases and J by 6 bases, with 11 bases of the junction left unmatched. DNA of the CDR3: TGCGCCAGCAGGAGGGCGCGGGAGACGTGCGAGCAGTACTTC. Translated, it gives CASRRARETCEQYF. Full variable domain (remainder filled in from reference TRBV5-1 and TRBJ2-7): KAGVTQTPRYLIKTRGQQVTLSCSPISGHRSVSWYQQTPGQGLQFLFEYFSETQRNKGNFPGRFSGRQFSNSRSEMNVSTLELGDSALYLCASRRARETCEQYFGPGTRLTVT.

This clonotype turned up a few times. The V call is TRBV20-1, the J call TRBJ2-2; D remains ambiguous. This CDR3 is built from 13 residues. V was shortened by 3 bases and J by 0 bases, with 5 bases between the two germline ends. Per the germline V gene, CDR1 is DFQATT and CDR2 is SNEGSKA (reference sequence). The CDR3 spells CSASAANTGELFF. The CDR3 coding sequence is TGCAGTGCTAGCGCCGCGAACACCGGGGAGCTGTTTTTT.

The J gene is TRBJ2-3, the V gene TRBV12-3 or TRBV12-4; 9 bases map to TRBD2. Losses at the gene ends were 2 bases for V and 14 bases for J; bases not matched to a gene: 5. The CDR3 covers 12 residues. The CDR3 region is CASSLSSGVAYF. The CDR3 nucleotides read TGTGCCAGCAGTTTATCTAGCGGGGTGGCGTATTTT.

The table lists this clonotype with a count of one. This sequence joins TRBV14 and TRBJ1-4; D unresolved. In germline, CDR1 is SGHDN, CDR2 FVKESK. The CDR3 loop spans 13 amino acids. Deletions cut 0 bases from V and 3 bases from J, with 2 bases between. The CDR3 sequence is CASSQEANEKLFF. The CDR3 region has the DNA TGTGCCAGCAGCCAAGAAGCTAATGAAAAACTGTTTTTT.

This sequence joins TRBV5-1 and TRBJ2-7; D is possibly TRBD1 (6 bases). Germline V gene data show CDR1 as SGHRS and CDR2 as YFSETQ. The CDR3 totals 14 residues. V was shortened by 4 bases and J by 5 bases, with 16 bases between the two germline ends. CDR3 in DNA: TGCGCCAGCAGCGCTCGGACAGAAGTCCACGAGCAGTACTTC. This translates into CASSARTEVHEQYF.

The chain carries TRBV15 and TRBJ2-4; 7 bases fit TRBD1. CDR1 is LNHNV and CDR2 is YYDKDF in the germline V gene (reference sequence). V trimming: 1 base; J trimming: 3 bases; junction bases outside the gene matches: 3. The CDR3 runs 15 residues. The CDR3 DNA reads TGTGCCACCAGCAGAGTGAGGGACAGCAAAAACATTCAGTACTTC. This sequence encodes CATSRVRDSKNIQYF.

The rearrangement links TRBV6-1 to TRBJ1-1, with a weak D call TRBD1 (5 bases). The CDR3 consists of 15 residues. From germline, CDR1 is MNHNS and CDR2 SASEGT. Between the trimmed V and J ends, which lost 8 bases and 4 bases, there was a span of 20 bases. CDR3 region: CASARGLIWGTEAFF. CDR3 DNA: TGTGCCAGCGCCCGGGGCCTAATTTGGGGCACTGAAGCTTTCTTT.

In its sample, this clonotype was seen once. This may be a read error: a much more frequent sequence differs by one nucleotide. The chain links TRBV5-1 to TRBJ1-1; D gene unclear. There are 14 residues in the CDR3. Germline-derived CDR1 and CDR2 are SGHRS and YFSETQ. Trimming removed 4 bases at V and 0 bases at J, with 10 bases between. The CDR3 reads CASSVDWVNTEAFF. The CDR3 region has the DNA TGCGCCAGCAGCGTGGACTGGGTGAACACTGAAGCTTTCTTT.

This clonotype has more than one count but fewer than ten. The chain has TRBV10-3 and TRBJ2-1; TRBD2 matches 14 bases. Germline CDR1 ENHRY, CDR2 SYGVKD. This CDR3 has 17 amino acids. The J segment lost 5 bases and the V segment lost 9 bases, leaving 12 bases of the junction unmatched. Here the CDR3 reads CAIYLGTSGSVDNEQFF. CDR3 sequence (DNA): TGTGCCATTTACCTCGGGACTAGCGGGAGCGTCGACAATGAGCAGTTCTTC.

This clonotype was detected a few times. The chain couples TRBV28 to TRBJ1-6, with D possibly TRBD1 on 5 matching bases. The CDR3 extends over 14 amino acids. The germline gives CDR1 MDHEN, CDR2 SYDVKM. V was clipped by 1 base and J by 8 bases, with 9 bases between them. CDR3 protein: CASSLLTQDSPLHF. The CDR3 region has the DNA TGTGCCAGCAGTTTATTGACACAGGATTCACCCCTCCACTTT.

This clonotype was counted a few times. The CDR3 DNA sequence: TGCAGCGGTGCACTAGCGTCTAGCACAGATACGCAGTATTTT. Its protein is CSGALASSTDTQYF. The V and J genes are TRBV29-1 and TRBJ2-3, with 7 nucleotides matching TRBD2. Germline CDR1 SQVTM, CDR2 ANQGSEA. With 7 bases clipped from V and 0 bases from J, the junction kept 7 bases outside the gene matches. The CDR3 is 14 residues long.

This clonotype was detected a few times. This chain links TRBV27 with TRBJ2-3, with 9 positions matching TRBD2. The CDR3 covers 15 residues. CDR1 is MNHEY, CDR2 SMNVEV, per germline (reference sequence). The V gene end was trimmed by 10 bases and the J gene end by 4 bases; junction bases not matched to a gene: 12. CDR3 sequence: CATTLRRGGSDTQYF. The CDR3 nucleotides read TGTGCCACCACCCTGAGGCGGGGGGGCTCAGATACGCAGTATTTT.

The chain joins TRBV6-6 to TRBJ2-1; TRBD2 matches 8 bases. The germline V gene encodes CDR1 MNHNY and CDR2 SVGAGI (reference sequence). The V gene end was trimmed by 0 bases and the J gene end by 10 bases; junction bases not matched to a gene: 5. The CDR3 spans 14 residues. CDR3 bases: TGTGCCAGCAGTTACTCCGGGGGGGTCGGGGAGCAGTTCTTC. Amino acids: CASSYSGGVGEQFF.

This clonotype was observed a handful of times. This chain links TRBV7-2 with TRBJ2-3; 7 bases agree with TRBD2. CDR1 SGHTA and CDR2 FQGNSA come from the germline V gene. The trim removed 4 bases at V and 2 bases at J, leaving 6 bases unmatched. The CDR3 sequence is 15 residues long. CDR3 in amino acids: CASSSRGVHTDTQYF. Written as DNA, the CDR3 is TGTGCCAGCAGCTCCCGGGGGGTCCACACAGATACGCAGTATTTT.

In its sample, this clonotype was seen many times. This sequence joins TRBV7-9 and TRBJ1-2; 8 bases fit TRBD1. J lost 6 bases, V lost 5 bases, and 5 bases had no gene match. CDR1 is SEHNR and CDR2 is FQNEAQ in the germline V gene (reference sequence). The CDR3 runs to 13 residues. CDR3 bases: TGTGCCAGCAGCCCCGGACAGGGAGATGGCTACACCTTC. Encoded protein: CASSPGQGDGYTF.

The chain uses TRBV11-2 and TRBJ2-1; a weak D match, TRBD2 (6 bases). Per germline, CDR1 SGHAT and CDR2 FQNNGV. V was trimmed by 4 bases and J by 0 bases, leaving 16 bases between them. There are 17 residues in the CDR3. As DNA, the CDR3 is TGTGCCAGCAGCTCCCCCAGCGCGGGAACCTCCTACAATGAGCAGTTCTTC. It specifies CASSSPSAGTSYNEQFF.

On this clonotype: This clone may be a read error of a much larger clone one base away. The CDR3 does not close with the conserved phenylalanine or tryptophan, likely indicating a read error. This chain links TRBV7-9 with TRBJ2-3; D not certain. The CDR3 is 16 amino acids. The germline V gene has CDR1 SEHNR and CDR2 FQNEAQ (reference sequence). With 4 bases removed from V and 0 bases from J, the gap between germline ends came to 14 bases. CDR3 in amino acids: CASSSTRIPSTDTQYV. The CDR3 DNA follows: TGTGCCAGCAGCTCAACGAGGATCCCTAGCACAGATACGCAGTATGTT.

The genes are TRBV24-1 and TRBJ2-3; possible D gene TRBD1, 6 bases. Trimming pared 6 bases from V and 5 bases from J, leaving 14 bases between. The V gene's germline CDR1 is KGHDR and CDR2 SFDVKD. The CDR3 totals 14 residues. The CDR3 nucleotides are TGTGCCACCAGTAGACAGGACGGGGTAGATACGCAGTATTTT. Its translation: CATSRQDGVDTQYF.

This chain uses TRBV7-9 with TRBJ2-4; maybe TRBD2 (6 bases). The J call may be in error: the DNA end matches TRBJ2-7 better. The CDR3 is 15 residues long. Per germline, CDR1 SEHNR and CDR2 FQNEAQ (reference sequence). The CDR3 nucleotides are TGTGCCAGCAGCTTTTCTTTAGCGGCAAGGAACGAGCAGTACTTC. It codes for CASSFSLAARNEQYF.

This chain uses TRBV19 with TRBJ2-7; 9 bases line up with TRBD1. The CDR3 runs 14 residues. Germline CDR1 is LNHDA and CDR2 is SQIVND (reference sequence). J lost 7 bases, V lost 5 bases, and 9 bases had no gene match. The CDR3 DNA reads as TGTGCCAGTAGTTCCGGGACAGGGATTGGTGAGCAGTACTTC. Encoded protein: CASSSGTGIGEQYF.

This clonotype was seen only a few times. The genes are TRBV6-5 and TRBJ1-5, with a tentative D call TRBD1 (6 bases). This CDR3 comprises 15 residues. Deletions cut 5 bases from V and 0 bases from J, with 11 bases between. Germline assignment: CDR1 MNHEY and CDR2 SVGAGI. Here the CDR3 DNA reads TGTGCCAGCAGTCAGACAGGTTATAGCAATCAGCCCCAGCATTTT. Protein: CASSQTGYSNQPQHF.

This clonotype came up a few times. The chain recombines TRBV27 with TRBJ2-3, with D unclear. CDR3 length equals 15 residues. The ends were cut back, 5 bases at V and 3 bases at J, with 15 bases in the middle. In germline, CDR1 is MNHEY, CDR2 SMNVEV (reference sequence). CDR3 amino acids: CASSPSPSSTDTQYF. The DNA of the CDR3 is TGTGCCAGCAGTCCGTCCCCCTCGTCGACAGATACGCAGTATTTT.